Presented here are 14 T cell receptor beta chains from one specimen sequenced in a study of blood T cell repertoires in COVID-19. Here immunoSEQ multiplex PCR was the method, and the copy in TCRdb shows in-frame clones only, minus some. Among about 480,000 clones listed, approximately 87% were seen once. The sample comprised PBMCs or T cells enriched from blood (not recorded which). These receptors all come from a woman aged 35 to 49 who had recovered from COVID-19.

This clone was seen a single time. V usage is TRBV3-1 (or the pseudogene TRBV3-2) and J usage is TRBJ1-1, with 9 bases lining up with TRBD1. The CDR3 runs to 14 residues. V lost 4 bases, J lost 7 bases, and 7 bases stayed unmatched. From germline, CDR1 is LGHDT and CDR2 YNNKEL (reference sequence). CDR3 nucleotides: TGTGCCAGCAGCCCCGGACAGGGGTTCGTTGAAGCTTTCTTT. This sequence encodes CASSPGQGFVEAFF.

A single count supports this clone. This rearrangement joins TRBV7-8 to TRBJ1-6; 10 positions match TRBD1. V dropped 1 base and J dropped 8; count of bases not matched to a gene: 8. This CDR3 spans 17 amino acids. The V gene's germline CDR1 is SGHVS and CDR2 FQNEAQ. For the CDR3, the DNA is TGTGCCAGCAGCTTAGGATTAAAGGGACAGGGGTATTCACCCCTCCACTTT. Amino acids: CASSLGLKGQGYSPLHF.

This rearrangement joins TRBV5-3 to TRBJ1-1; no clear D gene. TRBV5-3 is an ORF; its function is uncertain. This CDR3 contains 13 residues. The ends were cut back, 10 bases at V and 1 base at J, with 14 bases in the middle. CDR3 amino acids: CARSHPKNTEAFF. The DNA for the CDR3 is TGTGCCCGTTCACACCCAAAGAACACTGAAGCTTTCTTT.

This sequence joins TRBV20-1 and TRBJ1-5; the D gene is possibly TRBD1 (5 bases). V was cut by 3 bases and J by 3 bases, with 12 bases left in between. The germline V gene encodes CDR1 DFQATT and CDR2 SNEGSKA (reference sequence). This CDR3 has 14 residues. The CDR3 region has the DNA TGCAGTGCTAGTTCCAGGGTCAACAATCAGCCCCAGCATTTT. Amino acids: CSASSRVNNQPQHF.

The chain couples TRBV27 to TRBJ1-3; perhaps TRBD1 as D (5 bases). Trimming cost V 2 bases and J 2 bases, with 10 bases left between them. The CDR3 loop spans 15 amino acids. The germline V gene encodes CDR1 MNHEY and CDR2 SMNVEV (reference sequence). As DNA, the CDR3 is TGTGCCAGCAGTTTAATCGGGGGGGCTGGAAACACCATATATTTT. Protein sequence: CASSLIGGAGNTIYF.

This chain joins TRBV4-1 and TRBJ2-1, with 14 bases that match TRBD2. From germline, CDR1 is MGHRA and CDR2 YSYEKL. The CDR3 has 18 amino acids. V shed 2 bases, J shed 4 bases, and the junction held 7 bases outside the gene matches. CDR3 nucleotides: TGCGCCAGCAGCCAATCACCGGGACTAGCGGGAGAGTACAATGAGCAGTTCTTC. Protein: CASSQSPGLAGEYNEQFF.

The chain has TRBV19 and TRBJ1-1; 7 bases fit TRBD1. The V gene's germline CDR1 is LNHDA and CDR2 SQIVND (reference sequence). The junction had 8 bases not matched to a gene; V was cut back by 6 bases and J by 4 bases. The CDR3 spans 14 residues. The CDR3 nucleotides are TGTGCCAGTAGGGGGACAGAATTGTCCACTGAAGCTTTCTTT. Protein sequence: CASRGTELSTEAFF. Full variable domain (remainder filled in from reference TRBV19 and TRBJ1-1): DGGITQSPKYLFRKEGQNVTLSCEQNLNHDAMYWYRQDPGQGLRLIYYSQIVNDFQKGDIAEGYSVSREKKESFPLTVTSAQKNPTAFYLCASRGTELSTEAFFGQGTRLTVV.

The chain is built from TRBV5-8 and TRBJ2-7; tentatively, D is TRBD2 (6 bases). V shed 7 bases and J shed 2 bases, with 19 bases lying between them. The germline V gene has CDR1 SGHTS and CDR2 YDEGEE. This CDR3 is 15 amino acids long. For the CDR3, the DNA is TGTGCCAGCTTGGATGTGGCCGGAGGGACCTACGAGCAGTACTTC. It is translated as CASLDVAGGTYEQYF.

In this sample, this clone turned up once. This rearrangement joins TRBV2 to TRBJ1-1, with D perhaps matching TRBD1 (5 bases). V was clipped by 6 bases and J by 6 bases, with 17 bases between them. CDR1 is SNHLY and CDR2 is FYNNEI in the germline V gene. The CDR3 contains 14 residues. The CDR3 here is CASRRDSNGAEAFF. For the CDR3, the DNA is TGTGCCAGCAGGCGGGACTCTAATGGCGCTGAAGCTTTCTTT.

In DNA form, the CDR3 reads TGTGCCAGCAGTGAATCTCGGACAGGGGCTCCGCCTAACTATGGCTACACCTTC. Residues: CASSESRTGAPPNYGYTF. V usage is TRBV25-1 and J usage is TRBJ1-2, with 9 bases aligning to TRBD1. CDR1 is MGHDK, CDR2 SYGVNS, per germline. V gave up 1 base and J gave up 0 bases; unmatched junction bases: 9. This CDR3 has 18 amino acids.

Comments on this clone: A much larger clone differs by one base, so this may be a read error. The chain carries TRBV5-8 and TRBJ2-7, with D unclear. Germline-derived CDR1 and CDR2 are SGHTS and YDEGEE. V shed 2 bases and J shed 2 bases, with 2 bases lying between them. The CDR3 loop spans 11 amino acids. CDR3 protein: CASSFTYEQYF. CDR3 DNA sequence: TGTGCCAGCAGCTTCACCTACGAGCAGTACTTC.

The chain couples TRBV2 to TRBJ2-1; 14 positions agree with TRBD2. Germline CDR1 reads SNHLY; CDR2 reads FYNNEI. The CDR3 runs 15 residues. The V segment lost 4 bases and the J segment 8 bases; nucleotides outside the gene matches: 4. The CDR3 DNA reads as TGTGCCAGCAGTGGGACTAGCGGGAGGATCTATGAGCAGTTCTTC. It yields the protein CASSGTSGRIYEQFF.

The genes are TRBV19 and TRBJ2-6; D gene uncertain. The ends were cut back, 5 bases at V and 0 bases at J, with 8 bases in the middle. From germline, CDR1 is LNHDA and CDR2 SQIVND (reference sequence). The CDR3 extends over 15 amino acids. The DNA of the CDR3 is TGTGCCAGTAGTCTACAGCCCTCTGGGGCCAACGTCCTGACTTTC. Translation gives CASSLQPSGANVLTF.

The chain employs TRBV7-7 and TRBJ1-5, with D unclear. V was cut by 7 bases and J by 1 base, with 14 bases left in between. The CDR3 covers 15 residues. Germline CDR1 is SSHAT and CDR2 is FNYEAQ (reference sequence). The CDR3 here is CASNTDPGSNQPQHF. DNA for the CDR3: TGTGCCAGCAATACGGACCCGGGGAGCAATCAGCCCCAGCATTTT. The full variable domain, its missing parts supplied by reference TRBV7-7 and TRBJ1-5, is GAGVSQSPRYKVTKRGQDVTLRCDPISSHATLYWYQQALGQGPEFLTYFNYEAQPDKSGLPSDRFSAERPEGSISTLTIQRTEQRDSAMYRCASNTDPGSNQPQHFGDGTRLSIL.